This T cell receptor (beta chain) comes out of a study of blood T cell repertoires in COVID-19. This CDR3 is built from 14 residues. In germline, CDR1 is MNHEY, CDR2 SVGAGI. Trimming removed 6 bases from V and 2 bases from J; junction bases left unmatched: 2. Sequencing was performed with immunoSEQ multiplex PCR; in TCRdb, only in-frame clones are kept and a portion is missing. The sample contains 250,000 to 400,000 clones, approximately 87% of which appear only once. The receptor was derived from a woman aged 25-40 years with COVID-19, enrolled during active disease. The sequencing sample was made of peripheral blood. The rearrangement joins TRBV6-5 to TRBJ2-5; 11 bases match TRBD2. CDR3 nucleotide sequence: TGTGCCAGCAGGGGACTAGCGGCTCAAGAGACCCAGTACTTC. Protein product: CASRGLAAQETQYF.